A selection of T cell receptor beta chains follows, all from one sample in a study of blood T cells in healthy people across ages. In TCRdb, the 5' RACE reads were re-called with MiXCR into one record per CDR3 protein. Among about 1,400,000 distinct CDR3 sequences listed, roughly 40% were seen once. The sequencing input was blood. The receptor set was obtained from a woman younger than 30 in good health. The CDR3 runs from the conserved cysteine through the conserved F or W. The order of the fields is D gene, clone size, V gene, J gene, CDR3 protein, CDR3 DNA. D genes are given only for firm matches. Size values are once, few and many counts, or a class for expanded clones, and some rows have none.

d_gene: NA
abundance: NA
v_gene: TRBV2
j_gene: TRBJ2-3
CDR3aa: CASSEGGTTQYF
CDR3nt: TGTGCCAGCAGTGAAGGTGGGACTACGCAGTATTTT

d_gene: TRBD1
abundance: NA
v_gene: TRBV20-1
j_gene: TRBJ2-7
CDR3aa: CSASRPGQTYEQYF
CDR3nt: TGCAGTGCTAGCCGACCGGGACAGACCTACGAGCAGTACTTC

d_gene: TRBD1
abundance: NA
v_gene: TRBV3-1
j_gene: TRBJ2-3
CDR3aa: CASSLGTGVSNTQYF
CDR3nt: TGTGCCAGCAGCCTGGGGACAGGGGTGTCAAATACGCAGTATTTT

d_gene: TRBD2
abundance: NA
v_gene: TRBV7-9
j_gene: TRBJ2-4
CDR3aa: CASSPSLAGAYNEQYF
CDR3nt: TGTGCCAGCAGCCCCTCTCTAGCGGGAGCCTACAATGAGCAGTACTTC

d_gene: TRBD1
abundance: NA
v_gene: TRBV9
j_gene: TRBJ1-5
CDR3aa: CARGGHESNQPQHF
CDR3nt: TGTGCCAGAGGGGGCCATGAGAGCAATCAGCCCCAGCATTTT

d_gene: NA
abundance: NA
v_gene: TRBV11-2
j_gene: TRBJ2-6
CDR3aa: CASSITHSGANVLTF
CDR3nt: TGTGCCAGCAGCATCACCCACTCTGGGGCCAACGTCCTGACTTTC

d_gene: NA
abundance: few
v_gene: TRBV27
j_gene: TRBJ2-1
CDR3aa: CASSLLGQARSNEQFF
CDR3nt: TGTGCCAGCAGTTTACTCGGACAAGCACGGAGCAATGAGCAGTTCTTC

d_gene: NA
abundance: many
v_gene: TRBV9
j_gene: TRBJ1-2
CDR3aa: CASSFSDNQNYGYTF
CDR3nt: TGTGCCAGCAGCTTCTCGGACAACCAGAACTATGGCTACACCTTC

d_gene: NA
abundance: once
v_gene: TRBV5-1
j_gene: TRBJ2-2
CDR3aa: CASSLTISGFSQNTGELFF
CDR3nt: TGCGCCAGCAGCTTGACCATCTCAGGGTTCTCCCAAAACACCGGGGAGCTGTTTTTT

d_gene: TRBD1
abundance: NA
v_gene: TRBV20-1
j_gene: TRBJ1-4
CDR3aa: CNAGTGVREKLFF
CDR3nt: TGCAATGCCGGGACAGGGGTGAGAGAAAAACTGTTTTTT

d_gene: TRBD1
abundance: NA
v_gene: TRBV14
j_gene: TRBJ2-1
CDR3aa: CASSVRDRANNEQFF
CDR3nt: TGTGCCAGCAGCGTCCGGGACAGGGCGAACAATGAGCAGTTCTTC

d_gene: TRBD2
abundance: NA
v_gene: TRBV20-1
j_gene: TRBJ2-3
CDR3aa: CSASLPSGGHSTDTQYF
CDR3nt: TGCAGTGCTAGTCTGCCTAGCGGGGGCCACAGCACAGATACGCAGTATTTT

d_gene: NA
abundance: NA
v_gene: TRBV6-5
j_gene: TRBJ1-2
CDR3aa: CARRPGIGPGYTF
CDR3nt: TGTGCCCGCAGGCCAGGGATCGGGCCGGGCTACACCTTC

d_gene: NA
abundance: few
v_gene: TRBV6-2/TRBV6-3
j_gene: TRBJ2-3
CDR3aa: CASSYWTDTQYF
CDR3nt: TGTGCCAGCAGTTATTGGACAGATACGCAGTATTTT

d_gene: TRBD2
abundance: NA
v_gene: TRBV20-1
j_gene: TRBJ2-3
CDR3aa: CSAISSGTSTDTQYF
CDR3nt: TGCAGTGCTATATCGAGCGGGACTAGCACAGATACGCAGTATTTT

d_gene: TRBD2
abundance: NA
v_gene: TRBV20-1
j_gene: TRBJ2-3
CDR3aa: CSARALAGGGDTQYF
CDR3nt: TGCAGTGCTAGAGCCCTAGCGGGGGGAGGGGATACGCAGTATTTT

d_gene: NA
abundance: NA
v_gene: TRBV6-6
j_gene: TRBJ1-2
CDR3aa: CASSYLQDYGYTF
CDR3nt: TGTGCCAGCAGTTACTTACAGGACTATGGCTACACCTTC

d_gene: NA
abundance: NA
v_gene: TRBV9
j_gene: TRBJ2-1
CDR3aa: CASSVRGSNEQFF
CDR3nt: TGTGCCAGCAGCGTAAGAGGGAGCAATGAGCAGTTCTTC

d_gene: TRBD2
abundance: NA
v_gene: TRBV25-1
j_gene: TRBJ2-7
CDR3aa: CASSGTRHEQYF
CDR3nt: TGTGCCAGCAGTGGGACTAGACACGAGCAGTACTTC

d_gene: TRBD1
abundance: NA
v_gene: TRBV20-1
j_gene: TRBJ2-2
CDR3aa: CSAKGQGIGGELFF
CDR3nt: TGCAGTGCTAAGGGACAGGGAATAGGCGGGGAGCTGTTTTTT

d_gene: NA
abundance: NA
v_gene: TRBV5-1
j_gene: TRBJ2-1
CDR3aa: CASTLTSYNEQFF
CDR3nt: TGCGCCAGCACTTTAACGTCCTACAATGAGCAGTTCTTC

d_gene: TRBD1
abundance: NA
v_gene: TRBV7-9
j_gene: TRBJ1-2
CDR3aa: CASSFIRPGGVIYGYTF
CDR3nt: TGTGCCAGCAGCTTCATTAGACCAGGGGGGGTTATCTATGGCTACACCTTC

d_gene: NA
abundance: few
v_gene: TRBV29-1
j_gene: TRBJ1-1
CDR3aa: CSGRGNTEAFF
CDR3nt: TGCAGCGGCAGGGGAAACACTGAAGCTTTCTTT

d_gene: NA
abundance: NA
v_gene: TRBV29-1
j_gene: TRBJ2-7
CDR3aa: CSVGFSGEQYF
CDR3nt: TGCAGCGTTGGTTTCAGCGGCGAGCAGTACTTC

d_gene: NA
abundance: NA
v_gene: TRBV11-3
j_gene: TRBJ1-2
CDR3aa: CATSWGYGGYTF
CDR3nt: TGTGCCACTTCCTGGGGTTATGGCGGCTACACCTTC

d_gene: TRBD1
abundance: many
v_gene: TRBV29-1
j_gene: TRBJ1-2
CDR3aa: CSVEDQDRGLGYTF
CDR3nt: TGCAGCGTTGAAGATCAAGACAGGGGGCTCGGCTACACCTTC